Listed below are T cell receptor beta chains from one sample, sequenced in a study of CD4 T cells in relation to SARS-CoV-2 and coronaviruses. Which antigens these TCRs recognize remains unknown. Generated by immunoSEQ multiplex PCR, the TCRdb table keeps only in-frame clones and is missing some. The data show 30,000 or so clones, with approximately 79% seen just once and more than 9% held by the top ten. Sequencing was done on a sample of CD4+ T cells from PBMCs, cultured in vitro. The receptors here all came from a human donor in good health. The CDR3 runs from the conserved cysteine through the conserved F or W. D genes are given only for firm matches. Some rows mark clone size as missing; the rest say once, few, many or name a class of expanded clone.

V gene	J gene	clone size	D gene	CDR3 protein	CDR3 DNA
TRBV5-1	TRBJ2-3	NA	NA	CASSLDRPSTDTQYF	TGCGCCAGCAGCTTGGACAGGCCTAGCACAGATACGCAGTATTTT
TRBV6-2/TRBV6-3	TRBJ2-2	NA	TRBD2	CASSYVGLAYTGELFF	TGTGCCAGCAGTTACGTGGGACTAGCGTACACCGGGGAGCTGTTTTTT
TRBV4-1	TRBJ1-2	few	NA	CASSPGIPRRGYGYTF	TGCGCCAGCAGCCCAGGGATCCCCCGAAGGGGCTATGGCTACACCTTC
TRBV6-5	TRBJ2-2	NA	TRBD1	CASSYSGGVHGELFF	TGTGCCAGCAGTTACTCAGGGGGCGTGCACGGGGAGCTGTTTTTT
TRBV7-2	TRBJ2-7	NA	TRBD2	CASSLGPRTSGAHEQYF	TGTGCCAGCAGCTTAGGGCCTAGGACTAGCGGGGCCCACGAGCAGTACTTC
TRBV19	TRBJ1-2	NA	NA	CASSIYGDGYTF	TGTGCCAGTAGTATTTATGGGGACGGCTACACCTTC
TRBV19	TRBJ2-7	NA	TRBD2	CASSRAGLAGVEQYF	TGTGCCAGTAGTAGGGCTGGACTAGCGGGAGTCGAGCAGTACTTC
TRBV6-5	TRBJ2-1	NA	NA	CASSHGISSYNEQFF	TGTGCCAGCAGTCACGGGATAAGCTCCTACAATGAGCAGTTCTTC
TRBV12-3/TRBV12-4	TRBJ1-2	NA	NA	CASSLEPLGYTF	TGTGCCAGCAGTTTAGAACCCCTAGGCTACACCTTC
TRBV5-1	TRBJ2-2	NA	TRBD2	CASSPRTSGNTGELFF	TGCGCCAGCAGCCCCCGGACTAGCGGGAACACCGGGGAGCTGTTTTTT
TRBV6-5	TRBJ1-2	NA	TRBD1	CAAGGGLYGYTF	TGTGCCGCAGGGGGGGGCCTCTATGGCTACACCTTC
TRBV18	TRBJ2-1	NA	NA	CASSPPGSSYNEQFF	TGTGCCAGCTCACCACCGGGTAGTTCCTACAATGAGCAGTTCTTC
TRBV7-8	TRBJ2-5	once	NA	CASSLGWTPYQETQYF	TGTGCCAGCAGCCTAGGGTGGACTCCCTACCAAGAGACCCAGTACTTC
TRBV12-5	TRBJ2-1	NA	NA	CASGLVNHNEQFF	TGTGCTAGTGGTTTGGTAAACCACAATGAGCAGTTCTTC
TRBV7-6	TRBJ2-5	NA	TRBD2	CASSSSGGTARETQYF	TGTGCCAGCAGTAGCAGCGGGGGGACCGCCAGGGAGACCCAGTACTTC
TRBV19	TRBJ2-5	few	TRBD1	CASSPTGVRETQYF	TGTGCCAGTAGCCCGACAGGGGTAAGGGAGACCCAGTACTTC
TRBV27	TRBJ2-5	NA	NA	CASSFPTRGETQYF	TGTGCCAGCAGTTTCCCCACAAGGGGAGAGACCCAGTACTTC
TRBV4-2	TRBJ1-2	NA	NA	CASSQVSEDYGYTF	TGTGCCAGCAGCCAAGTGAGTGAGGACTATGGCTACACCTTC
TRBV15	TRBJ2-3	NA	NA	CATSARGSSLTDTQYF	TGTGCCACCAGCGCCCGGGGAAGTTCTCTAACAGATACGCAGTATTTT
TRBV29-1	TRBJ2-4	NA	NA	CSVEAGAKNIQYF	TGCAGCGTTGAAGCGGGAGCCAAAAACATTCAGTACTTC
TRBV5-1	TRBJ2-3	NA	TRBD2	CASSSGREGDTQYF	TGCGCCAGCAGCTCAGGGCGGGAGGGTGATACGCAGTATTTT
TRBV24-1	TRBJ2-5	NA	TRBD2	CATSDGGEETQYF	TGTGCCACCAGTGACGGGGGGGAAGAGACCCAGTACTTC
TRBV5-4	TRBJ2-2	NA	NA	CASSLNRGATGELFF	TGTGCCAGCAGCTTGAATAGGGGGGCCACCGGGGAGCTGTTTTTT
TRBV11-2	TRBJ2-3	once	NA	CASSLDLPGADTQYF	TGTGCCAGCAGCTTAGACCTCCCCGGGGCAGATACGCAGTATTTT